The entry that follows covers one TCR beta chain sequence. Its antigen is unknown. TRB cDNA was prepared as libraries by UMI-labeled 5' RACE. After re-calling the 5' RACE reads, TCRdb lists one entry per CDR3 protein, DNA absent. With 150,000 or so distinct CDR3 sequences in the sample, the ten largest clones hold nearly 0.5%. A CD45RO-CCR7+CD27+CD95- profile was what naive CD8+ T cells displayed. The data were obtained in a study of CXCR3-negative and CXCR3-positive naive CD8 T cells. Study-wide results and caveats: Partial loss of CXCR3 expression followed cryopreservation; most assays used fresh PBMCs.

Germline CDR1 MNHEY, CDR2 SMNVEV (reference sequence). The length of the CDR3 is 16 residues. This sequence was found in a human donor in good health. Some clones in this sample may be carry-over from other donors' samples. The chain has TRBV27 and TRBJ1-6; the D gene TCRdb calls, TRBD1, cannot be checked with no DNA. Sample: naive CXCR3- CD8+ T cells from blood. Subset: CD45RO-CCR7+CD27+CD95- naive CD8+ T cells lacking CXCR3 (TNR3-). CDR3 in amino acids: CASSFLAGQGASPLHF.